This is a list of T cell receptor beta chains from one sample in a study of metastatic and nonmetastatic thyroid tumors. TCRdb re-called clones via MiXCR from the PCR reads. The table has approximately 41,000 clones, 25% to 35% seen once. Sequencing was performed on blood. All receptors come from a male donor with papillary thyroid cancer or a benign thyroid nodule (not recorded which). Some clones in this sample may be carry-over from other donors' samples. Both conserved end residues are part of each CDR3. A D gene is named only where the DNA matches it firmly. Rows may omit the clone size; those that give it use once, few, many or a size class.

TRBJ1-1	NA	once	TRBV4-1	TGCGCGAGCAGCCAAGATACTTGGCAGGGGTACCCTGAAGCTTTCTTT	CASSQDTWQGYPEAFF
TRBJ1-4	NA	many	TRBV25-1	TGTGCCAGTAGGGAGGGGCGCGGTGAAAAACTGTTTTTT	CASREGRGEKLFF
TRBJ2-2	NA	NA	TRBV12-3/TRBV12-4	TGTGCCAGCAGTTTGAGGGGGGGCGGGACTGTCGGGGAGCTGTTTTTT	CASSLRGGGTVGELFF
TRBJ1-6	TRBD1	NA	TRBV4-1	TGCGCCAGCAGCCCGGGACAGGCCGTTTCACCCCTCCACTTT	CASSPGQAVSPLHF
TRBJ1-2	NA	medium-sized	TRBV6-1	TGTGCCAGCAGTGAGGACGCGGGGGGATTGAGTGGCTACACCTTC	CASSEDAGGLSGYTF
TRBJ2-2	NA	NA	TRBV25-1	TGTGCCAGCAGTAGACGGCACATCGCATCGGGTGAGCTGTTTTTT	CASSRRHIASGELFF
TRBJ1-1	NA	medium-sized	TRBV4-1	TGCGCCAGCAGCCAAGAGGCAGGACGTGAAGCTTTCTTT	CASSQEAGREAFF
TRBJ1-3	NA	many	TRBV2	TGTGCCAGCAGTGGTTTTGAGGCGGATAAGGTGTATCCCGGAAACACCATATATTTT	CASSGFEADKVYPGNTIYF
TRBJ2-5	NA	many	TRBV20-1	TGCAGTGCCGCCCTATTAGGAGAGACCCAGTACTTC	CSAALLGETQYF
TRBJ2-1	NA	NA	TRBV20-1	TGCAGTGCTAGTGGTGGGGCGGGCCGGGCGGTTAATGAGCAGTTCTTC	CSASGGAGRAVNEQFF
TRBJ1-2	NA	NA	TRBV6-1	TGTGCCAGCATCCCGGGGGGGGTGACATTCTATTGCTACACCTTC	CASIPGGVTFYCYTF
TRBJ2-1	NA	NA	TRBV7-2	TGTGCCAGCAGCCATTCTAGCGCCGGCAATGAGCAGTTCTTC	CASSHSSAGNEQFF
TRBJ1-1	TRBD1	many	TRBV18	TGTGCCAGCTCACCCTCCGGACAGGGAATCACTGAAGCTTTCTTT	CASSPSGQGITEAFF
TRBJ2-2	NA	NA	TRBV11-2	TGTGCCAGCAGCCATCCCGGCTGGACCGGTGAGCTGTTTTTT	CASSHPGWTGELFF
TRBJ1-1	NA	NA	TRBV4-1	TGCGCCAGCAGCCACACCCAATGGTGGGGAGCTTTCTTT	CASSHTQWWGAFF
TRBJ2-7	NA	few	TRBV3-1	TGTGCCAGCAGCCCGCAACAAAGACACGAGCAGTACTTC	CASSPQQRHEQYF
TRBJ2-7	NA	many	TRBV7-9	TGTGCCAGCAGCTTAGCGGGTAGCGAGTACGAGCAGTACTTC	CASSLAGSEYEQYF
TRBJ2-7	TRBD1	many	TRBV30	TGTGCCTCTTCTAGGGGACAGGGGGCGCACGAGCAGTACTTC	CASSRGQGAHEQYF
TRBJ1-2	NA	few	TRBV6-5	TGTGCCAGCAGTTACTCTTCAGGGTCTGATGGCTACACCTTC	CASSYSSGSDGYTF
TRBJ2-1	TRBD2	NA	TRBV20-1	TGCAGTTCTACCCCGGGGGGGGGGTCTGGCGATGAGCAGTTCTTC	CSSTPGGGSGDEQFF
TRBJ2-5	TRBD2	NA	TRBV6-1	TGTGCCAGCGGCAAACGGGTAGCGGGAGGGCAAGAGACCCAGTACTTC	CASGKRVAGGQETQYF
TRBJ1-1	NA	NA	TRBV30	TGTGCCTGGGCGCCACGGGCTGAATCTTTCTTT	CAWAPRAESFF
TRBJ1-3	NA	NA	TRBV6-1	TGTGCCAGCAGTGAAAGCCCAGGCTCTGGAAACACCATATATTTT	CASSESPGSGNTIYF
TRBJ2-3	TRBD2	many	TRBV20-1	TGCAGTGCAGTACTAGCGGGAGGGATGGATACGCAGTATTTT	CSAVLAGGMDTQYF
TRBJ1-1	NA	many	TRBV19	TGTGCCAGTATAAAAGGGGCCCTGAACACTGAAGCTTTCTTT	CASIKGALNTEAFF
TRBJ2-7	NA	many	TRBV20-1	TGCAGTGCTAGGGCCCAGGCCCAACGGGGCGAGCAGTACTTC	CSARAQAQRGEQYF
TRBJ2-1	TRBD2	few	TRBV10-3	TGTGCCATCAGTGAGGGTCCAGCGGGAGGGAGCAATGAGCAGTTCTTC	CAISEGPAGGSNEQFF
TRBJ1-2	NA	few	TRBV28	TGTGCCAGCAGCGGGCAGTACTATGTCTACACCTTC	CASSGQYYVYTF
TRBJ1-1	NA	many	TRBV12-3/TRBV12-4	TGTGCCAGCGGACGACAGTTGAACACTGAAGCTTTCTTT	CASGRQLNTEAFF
TRBJ1-6	NA	few	TRBV12-3/TRBV12-4	TGTGCCAGCAGTTTGTCCTCAGGTGAACCCCTCCACTTT	CASSLSSGEPLHF
TRBJ2-5	TRBD2	many	TRBV11-2	TGTGCCAGCAGCTCCCGGGAGGGGGAGACCCAGTACTTC	CASSSREGETQYF
TRBJ2-7	TRBD1	NA	TRBV6-2/TRBV6-3	TGTGCCAGCAGTCACCCGGGACAGGGTAAGGTCGACGAGCAGTACTTC	CASSHPGQGKVDEQYF
TRBJ2-7	TRBD2	NA	TRBV6-5	TGTGCCAGCAGTTACTCCAGCGGGAGGGCCTCCTACGAGCAGTACTTC	CASSYSSGRASYEQYF
TRBJ2-5	TRBD2	many	TRBV9	TGTGCCAGCAGCGTAGGGAATAGCGGGGGGTACCAAGAGACCCAGTACTTC	CASSVGNSGGYQETQYF
TRBJ2-7	TRBD1	NA	TRBV9	TGTGCCAGCAGCTCCAGCTTCCAGGGGGAGCGGTACTTC	CASSSSFQGERYF
TRBJ2-1	TRBD2	once	TRBV5-1	TGCGCCAGCAGCGACAGCGGGAGTTTGGACAATGAGCAGTTCTTC	CASSDSGSLDNEQFF
TRBJ1-3	NA	NA	TRBV9	TGTGCCAGCAGCCTAGGGGAGGGGGCTGGAAACACCATATATTTT	CASSLGEGAGNTIYF
TRBJ2-1	NA	NA	TRBV10-1	TGCGCCAGAAGTGAGGTTGTCGCAGGGGTCGATGAGCAGTTCTTC	CARSEVVAGVDEQFF
TRBJ1-5	TRBD1	many	TRBV7-2	TGTGCCAGCAGCAAAGGGGGACAGGGGACTAATCAGCCCCAGCATTTT	CASSKGGQGTNQPQHF
TRBJ2-5	NA	few	TRBV28	TGTGCCAGCAGTGATAGCGCTCAAGAGACCCAGTACTTC	CASSDSAQETQYF
TRBJ1-2	NA	NA	TRBV4-1	TGCGCCAGCAGCCATACCCCCGGCACTGGGCCGGGACTTGAGGGCTACACCTTC	CASSHTPGTGPGLEGYTF
TRBJ1-5	NA	many	TRBV5-1	TGCGCCAGCAGCCGAGAGCCGGGGCCTCAGCCCCAGCATTTT	CASSREPGPQPQHF
TRBJ2-2	TRBD1	NA	TRBV19	TGTGCCAGTAATTCCGGGACAGGGTTCACCGGGGAGCTGTTTTTT	CASNSGTGFTGELFF
TRBJ1-5	NA	many	TRBV18	TGTGCCAGCTCACCTACGGGGGGGGGTGGTCAGCCCCAGCATTTT	CASSPTGGGGQPQHF
TRBJ2-7	NA	many	TRBV12-5	TGTGCTAGTGGCTCCGGACTGGTCGAGACAGGGACTAGGCCCCCCTACGAGCAGTACTTC	CASGSGLVETGTRPPYEQYF
TRBJ1-5	NA	few	TRBV6-2/TRBV6-3	TGTGCCAGCAGTAAAAATAGCAATCAGCCCCAGCATTTT	CASSKNSNQPQHF
TRBJ2-2	TRBD1	once	TRBV11-3	TGTGCCAGCAGCTTTAGGGGGCAGAACGGGGAGCTGTTTTTT	CASSFRGQNGELFF
TRBJ2-2	NA	many	TRBV18	TGTGCCAGCCCCAACAGGAACACCGGGGAGCTGTTTTTT	CASPNRNTGELFF
TRBJ2-7	NA	few	TRBV20-1	TGCAGTGCTGCCCAGGGTTTCGGTAGCTCCTACGAGCAGTACTTC	CSAAQGFGSSYEQYF
TRBJ1-2	TRBD1	few	TRBV7-2	TGTGCCAGCAGCGGGGGGGACAGGGTTCACTATGGCTACACCTTC	CASSGGDRVHYGYTF
TRBJ2-1	TRBD2	many	TRBV2	TGTGCCAGCCAGCGGGACCATGCTAATGAGCAGTTCTTC	CASQRDHANEQFF
TRBJ1-2	NA	many	TRBV20-1	TGCAGTGCTAGAGATCAAGGTGGCTATGGCTACACCTTC	CSARDQGGYGYTF